This TCR beta chain is drawn from a study of high-grade serous ovarian cancer treatment subgroups. Across the whole study: On average, roughly 14,000 reads and 7,494 unique TCR beta rearrangements were obtained per sample.

By proportion, this clone is large. Its cognate antigen is unknown. The tumor samples were collected prior to definitive surgery or chemotherapy. Findings and caveats of the study: Higher neoantigen levels went with greater TCR clonal relatedness.

Assay: immunoSEQ multiplex PCR; the TCRdb copy retains only in-frame clones and omits some. The sample lists approximately 980 clones, 68% occurring once. The TCR was taken from a human donor with high-grade serous ovarian cancer. Sequenced material: tumor tissue.

CDR3 nucleotide sequence: TGTGCCAGCAGTAACGACGGGACAGCGAACACTGAAGCTTTCTTT. Translation: CASSNDGTANTEAFF. The rearrangement links TRBV13 to TRBJ1-1; 7 nucleotides agree with TRBD1. The J segment lost 1 base and the V segment lost 6 bases, leaving 8 bases of the junction unmatched. The germline V gene encodes CDR1 PRHDT and CDR2 FYEKMQ (reference sequence). This CDR3 contains 15 residues.